These 7 T cell receptor beta chains were sequenced from one sample in a study of blood T cell repertoires in COVID-19. Measured with immunoSEQ multiplex PCR; TCRdb has only the in-frame clones, and not every one. The table records about 240,000 clones, approximately 88% of them present only once. Sample: peripheral blood. The receptors were sampled from a woman between 25 and 40 years old with acute or convalescent COVID-19.

The rearrangement joins TRBV29-1 to TRBJ2-2; 8 bases are a match to TRBD1. This CDR3 region has 15 residues. Germline V CDR1 and CDR2: SQVTM, ANQGSEA. Trimming took 6 bases from V and 6 from J; bases not matched to a gene: 12. The CDR3 DNA reads TGCAGCGTGGGATGGGGACAGGAGGTTTCCGGGGAGCTGTTTTTT. Its protein product is CSVGWGQEVSGELFF.

The rearrangement links TRBV7-2 to TRBJ2-7, with 7 bases identical to TRBD1. The germline CDR1 and CDR2 sequences are SGHTA and FQGNSA. The CDR3 runs to 14 residues. V gave up 1 base and J gave up 3 bases; unmatched junction bases: 3. CDR3 sequence reads: CASSLGQGVYEQYF. As DNA, the CDR3 is TGTGCCAGCAGCTTAGGGCAGGGGGTCTACGAGCAGTACTTC.

This chain joins TRBV10-2 and TRBJ2-7; TRBD2 matches at 11 bases. The ends lost 2 bases at V and 3 bases at J; junction bases unmatched: 3. The CDR3 runs 15 residues. Germline V gene sequence: CDR1 WSHSY, CDR2 SAAADI. The DNA for the CDR3 is TGCGCCAGCAGTGAGGTCCTAGCGGGGGGCTACGAGCAGTACTTC. This gives the protein CASSEVLAGGYEQYF.

V and J are TRBV7-8 and TRBJ1-5, with 10 bases aligning to TRBD1. This CDR3 contains 15 residues. Germline CDR1 reads SGHVS; CDR2 reads FQNEAQ. The V segment lost 5 bases and the J segment 4 bases; nucleotides outside the gene matches: 5. The CDR3 reads CASSPGTGDNQPQHF. The CDR3 nucleotides read TGTGCCAGCAGCCCCGGGACAGGGGATAATCAGCCCCAGCATTTT.

For this clone: An end of the junction does not agree with germline; a read error may underlie this. The rearrangement links TRBV3-1 (or the pseudogene TRBV3-2) to TRBJ2-2, with D possibly matching TRBD2 (5 bases). The CDR3 runs 14 residues. Germline assignment: CDR1 LGHDT and CDR2 YNNKEL (reference sequence). CDR3 DNA: TGTGCCAGCAGCCATTCAAGGATTTACGGGAAGCTGTTTTTT. Translated: CASSHSRIYGKLFF.

The J gene is TRBJ2-2, the V gene TRBV6-2 or TRBV6-3, with 8 nucleotides matching TRBD2. V was pared by 2 bases and J by 7 bases, with 12 bases of the junction left unmatched. CDR3 length: 17 residues. CDR1 is MNHEY, CDR2 SVGEGT, per germline. CDR3 nucleotides: TGTGCCAGCAGTTACCTCTTTCCGCGGGAGGTGGGCGGGGAGCTGTTTTTT. It codes for CASSYLFPREVGGELFF.

V usage is TRBV6-4 and J usage is TRBJ2-7; D remains unclear. CDR1 and CDR2 from the germline V gene are MRHNA and SNTAGT. With 0 bases removed from V and 1 base from J, the gap between germline ends came to 16 bases. This CDR3 has 17 amino acids. The CDR3 sequence: CASSDSLRPRRSYEQYF. DNA of the CDR3: TGTGCCAGCAGTGACTCGCTACGGCCAAGGCGGTCCTACGAGCAGTACTTC.